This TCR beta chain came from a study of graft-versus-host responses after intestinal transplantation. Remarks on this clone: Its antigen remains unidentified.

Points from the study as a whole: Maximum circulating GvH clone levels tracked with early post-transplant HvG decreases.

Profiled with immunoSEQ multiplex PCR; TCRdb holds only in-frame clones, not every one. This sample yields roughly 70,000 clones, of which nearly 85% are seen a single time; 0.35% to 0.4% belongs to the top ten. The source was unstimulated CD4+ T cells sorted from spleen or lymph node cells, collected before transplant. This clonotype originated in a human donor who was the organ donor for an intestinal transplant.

CDR3 protein: CASSISGEAYGYTF. CDR3 bases: TGTGCCAGTAGTATATCCGGAGAGGCATATGGCTACACCTTC. The chain carries TRBV19 and TRBJ1-2; D uncertain. CDR1 and CDR2 (germline): LNHDA, SQIVND (reference sequence). The length of the CDR3 is 14 residues. Trimming cost V 2 bases and J 5 bases, with 12 bases left between them.